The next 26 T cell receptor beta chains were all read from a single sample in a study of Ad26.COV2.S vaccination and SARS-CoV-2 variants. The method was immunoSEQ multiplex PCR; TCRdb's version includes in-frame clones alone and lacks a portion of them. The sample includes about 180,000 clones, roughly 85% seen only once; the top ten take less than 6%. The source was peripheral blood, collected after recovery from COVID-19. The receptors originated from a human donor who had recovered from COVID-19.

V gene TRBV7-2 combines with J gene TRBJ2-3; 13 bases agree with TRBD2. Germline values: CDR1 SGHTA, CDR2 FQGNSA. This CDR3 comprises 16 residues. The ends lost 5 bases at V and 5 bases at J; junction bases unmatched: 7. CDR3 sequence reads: CASSVGLAGVKDTQYF. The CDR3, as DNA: TGTGCCAGCAGCGTTGGACTAGCGGGAGTTAAAGATACGCAGTATTTT.

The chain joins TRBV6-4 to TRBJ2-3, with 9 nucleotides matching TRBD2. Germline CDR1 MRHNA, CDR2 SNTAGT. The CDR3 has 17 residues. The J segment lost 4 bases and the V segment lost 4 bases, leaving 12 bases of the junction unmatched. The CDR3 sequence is CASSGVSGGPRADTQYF. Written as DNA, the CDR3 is TGTGCCAGCAGTGGGGTTAGCGGGGGCCCTAGGGCAGATACGCAGTATTTT.

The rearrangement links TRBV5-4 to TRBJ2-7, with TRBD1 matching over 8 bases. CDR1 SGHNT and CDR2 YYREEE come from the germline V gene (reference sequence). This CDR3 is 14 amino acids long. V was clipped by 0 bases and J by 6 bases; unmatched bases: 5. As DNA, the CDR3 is TGTGCCAGCAGCTTGGAGCAGGGGGCTGTCGAGCAGTACTTC. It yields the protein CASSLEQGAVEQYF. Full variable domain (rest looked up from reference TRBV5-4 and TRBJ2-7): ETGVTQSPTHLIKTRGQQVTLRCSSQSGHNTVSWYQQALGQGPQFIFQYYREEENGRGNFPPRFSGLQFPNYSSELNVNALELDDSALYLCASSLEQGAVEQYFGPGTRLTVT.

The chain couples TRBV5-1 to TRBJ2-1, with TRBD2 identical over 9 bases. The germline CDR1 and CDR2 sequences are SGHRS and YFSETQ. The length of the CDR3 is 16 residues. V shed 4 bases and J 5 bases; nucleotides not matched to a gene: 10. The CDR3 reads CASSPVLAGANNEQFF. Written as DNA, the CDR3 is TGCGCCAGCAGCCCCGTATTAGCGGGGGCCAACAATGAGCAGTTCTTC.

The CDR3: CATSSRDRREKLFF. The CDR3 bases are TGTGCCACCAGCAGCCGGGACAGGAGAGAAAAACTGTTTTTT. The chain couples TRBV15 to TRBJ1-4, with 8 bases aligning to TRBD1. CDR3 length: 14 amino acids. The J segment lost 8 bases and the V segment lost 3 bases, leaving 5 bases of the junction unmatched. Germline CDR1 LNHNV, CDR2 YYDKDF (reference sequence).

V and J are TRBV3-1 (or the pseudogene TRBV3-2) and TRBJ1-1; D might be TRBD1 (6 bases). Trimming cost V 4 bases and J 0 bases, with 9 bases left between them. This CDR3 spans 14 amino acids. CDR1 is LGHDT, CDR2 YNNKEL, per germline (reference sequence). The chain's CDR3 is CASSPQGMNTEAFF. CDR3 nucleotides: TGTGCCAGCAGCCCACAGGGAATGAACACTGAAGCTTTCTTT.

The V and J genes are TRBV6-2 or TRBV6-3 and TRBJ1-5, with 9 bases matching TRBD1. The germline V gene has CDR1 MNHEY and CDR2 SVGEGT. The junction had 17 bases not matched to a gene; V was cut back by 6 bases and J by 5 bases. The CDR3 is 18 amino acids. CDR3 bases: TGTGCCAGCAGCCCTTGGACCGGGACAGGGACTCCTCATCAGCCCCAGCATTTT. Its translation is CASSPWTGTGTPHQPQHF.

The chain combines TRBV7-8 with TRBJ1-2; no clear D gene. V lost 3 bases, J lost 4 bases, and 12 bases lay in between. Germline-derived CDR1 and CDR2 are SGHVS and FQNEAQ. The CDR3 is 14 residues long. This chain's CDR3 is CASSLGSYTYGYTF. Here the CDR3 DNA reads TGTGCCAGCAGCTTGGGGAGTTATACCTATGGCTACACCTTC.

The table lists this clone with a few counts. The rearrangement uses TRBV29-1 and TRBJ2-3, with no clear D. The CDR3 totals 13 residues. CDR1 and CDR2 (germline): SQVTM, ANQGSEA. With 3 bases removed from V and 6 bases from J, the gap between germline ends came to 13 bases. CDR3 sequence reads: CSVDQQVLDTQYF. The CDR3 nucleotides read TGCAGCGTTGACCAACAAGTCTTGGATACGCAGTATTTT.

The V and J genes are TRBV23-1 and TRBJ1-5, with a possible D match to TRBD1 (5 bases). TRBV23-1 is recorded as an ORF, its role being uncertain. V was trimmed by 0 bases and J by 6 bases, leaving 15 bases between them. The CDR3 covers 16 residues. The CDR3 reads CASSQSLGTLGQPQHF. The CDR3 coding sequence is TGCGCCAGCAGTCAATCGTTGGGGACCTTAGGTCAGCCCCAGCATTTT.

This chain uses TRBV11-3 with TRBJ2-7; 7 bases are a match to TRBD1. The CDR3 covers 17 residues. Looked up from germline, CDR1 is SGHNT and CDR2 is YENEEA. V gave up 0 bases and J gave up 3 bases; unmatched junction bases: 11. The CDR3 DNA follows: TGTGCCAGCAGCTTAGATTTTGCAGTAGGGGGCAGCTACGAGCAGTACTTC. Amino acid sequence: CASSLDFAVGGSYEQYF.

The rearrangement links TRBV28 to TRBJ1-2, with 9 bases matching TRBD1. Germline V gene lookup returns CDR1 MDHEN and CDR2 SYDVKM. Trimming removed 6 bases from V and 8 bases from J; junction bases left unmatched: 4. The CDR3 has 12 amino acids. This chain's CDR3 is CASRATGGGYTF. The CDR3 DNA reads TGTGCCAGCAGGGCCACAGGGGGCGGCTACACCTTC.

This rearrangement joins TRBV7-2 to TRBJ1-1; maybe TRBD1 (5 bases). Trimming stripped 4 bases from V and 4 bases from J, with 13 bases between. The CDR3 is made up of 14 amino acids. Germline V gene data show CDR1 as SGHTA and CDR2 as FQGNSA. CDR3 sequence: CASSSPGISTEAFF. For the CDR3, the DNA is TGTGCCAGCAGCTCGCCAGGGATATCCACTGAAGCTTTCTTT.

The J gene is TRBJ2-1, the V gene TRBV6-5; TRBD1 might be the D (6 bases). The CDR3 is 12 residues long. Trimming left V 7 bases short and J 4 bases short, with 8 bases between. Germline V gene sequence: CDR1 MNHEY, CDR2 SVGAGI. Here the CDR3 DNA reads TGTGCCAGCATTAGGGGGTACAATGAGCAGTTCTTC. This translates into CASIRGYNEQFF.

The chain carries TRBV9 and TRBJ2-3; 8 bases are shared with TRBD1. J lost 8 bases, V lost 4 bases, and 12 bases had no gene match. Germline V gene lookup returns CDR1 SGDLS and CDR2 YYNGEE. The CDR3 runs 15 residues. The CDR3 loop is CASSSSGRGLGTQYF. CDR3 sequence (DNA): TGTGCCAGCAGCAGCAGTGGCAGGGGGCTGGGTACGCAGTATTTT.

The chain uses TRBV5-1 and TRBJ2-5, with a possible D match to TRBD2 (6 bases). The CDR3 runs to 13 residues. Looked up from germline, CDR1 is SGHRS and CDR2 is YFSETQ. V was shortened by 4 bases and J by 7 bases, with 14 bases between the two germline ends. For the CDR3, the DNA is TGCGCCAGCAGCCCGACACCGGAGGGGACCCAGTACTTC. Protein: CASSPTPEGTQYF.

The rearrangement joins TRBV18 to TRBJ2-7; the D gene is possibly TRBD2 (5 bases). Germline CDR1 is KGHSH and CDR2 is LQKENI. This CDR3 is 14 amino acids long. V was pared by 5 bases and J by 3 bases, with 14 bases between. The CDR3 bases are TGTGCCAGCTCAAAGGCTTACGGACTCTACGAGCAGTACTTC. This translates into CASSKAYGLYEQYF. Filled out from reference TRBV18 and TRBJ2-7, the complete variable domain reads NAGVMQNPRHLVRRRGQEARLRCSPMKGHSHVYWYRQLPEEGLKFMVYLQKENIIDESGMPKERFSAEFPKEGPSILRIQQVVRGDSAAYFCASSKAYGLYEQYFGPGTRLTVT.

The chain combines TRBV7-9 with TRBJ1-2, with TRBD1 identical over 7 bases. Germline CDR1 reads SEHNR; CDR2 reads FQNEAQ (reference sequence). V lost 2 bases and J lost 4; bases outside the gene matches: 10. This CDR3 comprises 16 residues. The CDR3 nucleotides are TGTGCCAGCAGCTTAACACAGGGGAGGACCTTCTATGGCTACACCTTC. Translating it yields CASSLTQGRTFYGYTF.

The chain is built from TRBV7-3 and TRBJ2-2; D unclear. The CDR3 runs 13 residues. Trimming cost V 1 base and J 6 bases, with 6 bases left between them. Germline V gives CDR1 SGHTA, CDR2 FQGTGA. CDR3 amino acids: CASSLNGAGELFF. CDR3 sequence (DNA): TGTGCCAGCAGCTTAAATGGGGCCGGGGAGCTGTTTTTT.

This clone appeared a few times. CDR3 in DNA: TGCGCCAGCAGCCAAACTAGGGGGGACACTGAAGCTTTCTTT. Translation gives CASSQTRGDTEAFF. The chain employs TRBV5-1 and TRBJ1-1; D is possibly TRBD1 (6 bases). CDR1 and CDR2 (germline): SGHRS, YFSETQ. The CDR3 has 14 amino acids. Trimming shortened V by 4 bases and J by 3 bases, and 13 bases separated the two germline ends. The full variable domain, its missing parts supplied by reference TRBV5-1 and TRBJ1-1, is KAGVTQTPRYLIKTRGQQVTLSCSPISGHRSVSWYQQTPGQGLQFLFEYFSETQRNKGNFPGRFSGRQFSNSRSEMNVSTLELGDSALYLCASSQTRGDTEAFFGQGTRLTVV.

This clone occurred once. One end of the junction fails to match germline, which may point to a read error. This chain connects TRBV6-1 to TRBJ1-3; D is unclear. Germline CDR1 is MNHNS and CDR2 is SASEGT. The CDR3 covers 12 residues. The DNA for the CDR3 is TGTGCCAGCAGTGAAAATGGAGACACCATATATTTT. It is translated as CASSENGDTIYF.

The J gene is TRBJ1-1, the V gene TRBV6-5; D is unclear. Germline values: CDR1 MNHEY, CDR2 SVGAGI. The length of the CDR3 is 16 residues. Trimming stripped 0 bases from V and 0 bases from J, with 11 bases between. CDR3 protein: CASSYSYGDMNTEAFF. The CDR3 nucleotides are TGTGCCAGCAGTTACTCGTACGGAGACATGAACACTGAAGCTTTCTTT.

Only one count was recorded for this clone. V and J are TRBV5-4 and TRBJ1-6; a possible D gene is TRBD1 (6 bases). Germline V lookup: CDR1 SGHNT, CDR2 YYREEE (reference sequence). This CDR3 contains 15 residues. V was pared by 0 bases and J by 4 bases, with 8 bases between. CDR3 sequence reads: CASSLGTVYNSPLHF. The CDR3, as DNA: TGTGCCAGCAGCTTGGGGACAGTATATAATTCACCCCTCCACTTT.

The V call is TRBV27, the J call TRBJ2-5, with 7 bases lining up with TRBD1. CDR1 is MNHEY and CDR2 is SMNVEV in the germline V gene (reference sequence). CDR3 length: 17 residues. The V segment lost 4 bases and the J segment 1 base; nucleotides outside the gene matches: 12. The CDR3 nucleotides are TGTGCCAGCAGTTCCCCCCCGACAGGGCGCCTCCAAGAGACCCAGTACTTC. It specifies CASSSPPTGRLQETQYF.

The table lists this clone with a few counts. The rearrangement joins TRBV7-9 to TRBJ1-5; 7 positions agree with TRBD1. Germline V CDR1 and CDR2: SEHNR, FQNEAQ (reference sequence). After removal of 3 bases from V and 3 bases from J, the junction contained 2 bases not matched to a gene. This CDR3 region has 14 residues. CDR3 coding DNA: TGTGCCAGCAGCTTGGGGACAGTCAATCAGCCCCAGCATTTT. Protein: CASSLGTVNQPQHF.

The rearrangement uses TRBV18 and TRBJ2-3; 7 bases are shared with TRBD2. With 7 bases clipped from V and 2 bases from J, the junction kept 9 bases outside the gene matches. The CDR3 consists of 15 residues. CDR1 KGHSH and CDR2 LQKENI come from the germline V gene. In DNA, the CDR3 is TGTGCCAGCTGGGATGAGCGGGAAGACACAGATACGCAGTATTTT. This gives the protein CASWDEREDTDTQYF.